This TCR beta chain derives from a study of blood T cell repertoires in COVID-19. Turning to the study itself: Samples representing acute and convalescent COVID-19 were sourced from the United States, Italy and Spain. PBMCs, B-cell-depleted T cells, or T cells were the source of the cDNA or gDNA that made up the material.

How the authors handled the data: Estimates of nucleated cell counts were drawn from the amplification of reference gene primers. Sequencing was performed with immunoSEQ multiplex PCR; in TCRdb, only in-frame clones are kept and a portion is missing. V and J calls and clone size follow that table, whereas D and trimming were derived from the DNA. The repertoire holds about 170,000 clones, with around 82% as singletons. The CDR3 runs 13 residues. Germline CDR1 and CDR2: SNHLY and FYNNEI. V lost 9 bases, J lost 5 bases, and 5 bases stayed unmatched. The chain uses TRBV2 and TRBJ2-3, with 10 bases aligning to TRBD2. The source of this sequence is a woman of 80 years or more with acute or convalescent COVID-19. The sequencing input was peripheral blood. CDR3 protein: CARASGGGDTQYF. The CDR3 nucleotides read TGTGCCAGAGCTAGCGGGGGCGGAGATACGCAGTATTTT.